The present TCR beta chain was sequenced within a study of glioma-infiltrating T cells. The iRepertoire nested amplicon-rescue multiplex PCR amplified TCR alpha and beta CDR3s from RNA. Tissue mRNA or PBMC total RNA, roughly 100-400 ng, went into one-step reverse transcription and amplification. One entry per CDR3 protein results from TCRdb running MiXCR on the multiplex PCR reads. The table records 150,000 or so distinct CDR3 sequences, 39% of them present only once. About this clonotype: The antigen remains unidentified.

Findings of the study overall: Very few CDR3 sequences were shared between tissue and blood. Tissue-blood divergence was below expectation in non-neoplastic patients, above in gliomas.

The receptor was isolated from a human donor with low-grade glioma or glioblastoma, undergoing nonglioma brain surgery, or in good health (not recorded which). Sample: glioma tissue, nonneoplastic brain tissue, or PBMCs (not recorded which).

In DNA form, the CDR3 reads TGCAGTGCTAGTTACGAGGGCACAGATACGCAGTATTTT. Its protein product is CSASYEGTDTQYF. This chain uses TRBV20-1 with TRBJ2-3; D uncertain. V was clipped by 3 bases and J by 1 base, with 8 bases between them. CDR3 length: 13 amino acids. Per germline, CDR1 DFQATT and CDR2 SNEGSKA (reference sequence).